This T cell receptor beta chain is from a study of T cell responses to AZD1222 COVID-19 vaccine. The CDR3 covers 15 residues. The V gene lost 1 base and the J gene lost 7 bases, with 13 bases spanning the gap. Germline V gives CDR1 LGHDT, CDR2 YNNKEL (reference sequence). This table comes from immunoSEQ multiplex PCR, and its TCRdb copy is limited to in-frame clones, with some not included. Of 84,000 or so clones in the sample, approximately 89% were seen once. Regarding this clone: Its cognate antigen is unknown.

Study observations and caveats: Unmutated regions of variants are reportedly targeted by nearly half of spike-specific TCRs. All repertoire sampling was performed exclusively after the peak T cell response.

This sequence originates from an adult in good health. This chain connects TRBV3-1 (or the pseudogene TRBV3-2) to TRBJ1-4, with D possibly TRBD1 on 5 matching bases. The specimen comprised peripheral blood, sampled on day 0 of AZD1222 vaccination. The CDR3 sequence: CASSQAGAFGEKLFF. CDR3 bases: TGTGCCAGCAGCCAAGCCGGGGCTTTCGGTGAAAAACTGTTTTTT.